Below are 20 T cell receptor beta chains sequenced from a single sample in a study of a mutant IDH1 vaccine in newly diagnosed glioma (dated by TCRdb to the early 2020s). The sample's time point, from its label and the paper: week 11, during vaccination. A 20-mer mutant IDH1 peptide at 300 micrograms in Montanide made up each vaccine dose, which was injected subcutaneously together with topical imiquimod. Library preparation was by the immunoSEQ multiplex PCR assay. Not all clones reach the TCRdb copy of this immuneACCESS table, which keeps in-frame sequences only. Checked studies attribute under half of the gap to unresolved V genes and leave the rest unexplained. The sample records roughly 62,000 clones, around 91% of which are singletons. 1.5% to 2.5% of the sample is in the top ten clones. No antigen is known for these receptors. This material consisted of PBMCs, taken from a glioma patient whose treatment included an IDH1 peptide vaccine. These receptor sequences come from a man in his forties with glioma.

The chain links TRBV6-5 to TRBJ2-5, with D perhaps given as TRBD1 or TRBD2 (6 bases each). Judging by the DNA end, TRBJ2-7 fits better; the J call may be wrong. Germline assignment: CDR1 MNHEY and CDR2 SVGAGI. CDR3 size: 13 residues. Here the CDR3 reads CASSPRGEFEQYF. CDR3 nucleotide sequence: TGTGCCAGCAGTCCAAGGGGGGAGTTCGAGCAGTACTTC.

The chain recombines TRBV11-2 with TRBJ2-1, with D maybe TRBD2 (6 bases). The V gene lost 4 bases and the J gene lost 5 bases, with 15 bases spanning the gap. CDR1 is SGHAT, CDR2 FQNNGV, per germline. The CDR3 consists of 15 residues. The CDR3 DNA is TGTGCCAGCAGCTCGACGGTGAGGGAGGACAATGAGCAGTTCTTC. Translation: CASSSTVREDNEQFF.

The chain combines TRBV14 with TRBJ2-5, with a possible D match to TRBD1 (5 bases). The CDR3 is made up of 17 amino acids. V lost 2 bases and J 5 bases, leaving 21 bases between the germline ends. Germline lookup yields CDR1 SGHDN and CDR2 FVKESK. The CDR3 DNA is TGTGCCAGCAGCCAAAGTTTGACAGTCTCTACTCGTGAGACCCAGTACTTC. Protein sequence: CASSQSLTVSTRETQYF.

This clone came up a few times. The CDR3 sequence: CSVVEGGDTEAFF. CDR3 DNA: TGCAGCGTCGTTGAGGGGGGGGACACTGAAGCTTTCTTT. The J gene is TRBJ1-1, the V gene TRBV29-1; possible D gene TRBD1, 6 bases. Between the trimmed V and J ends, which lost 6 bases and 3 bases, there was a span of 14 bases. The CDR3 spans 13 residues. Germline V gene sequence: CDR1 SQVTM, CDR2 ANQGSEA.

The rearrangement uses TRBV5-1 and TRBJ2-3; possible D gene TRBD2, 6 bases. CDR1 and CDR2 from the germline V gene are SGHRS and YFSETQ. This CDR3 is 16 amino acids long. V dropped 0 bases and J dropped 2 bases, with 13 bases sitting between them. The CDR3 here is CASSLEGREHTDTQYF. CDR3 bases: TGCGCCAGCAGCTTGGAGGGTCGGGAGCACACAGATACGCAGTATTTT.

This rearrangement joins TRBV23-1 to TRBJ2-7; unclear D gene. TRBV23-1 carries the ORF label, with uncertain function. The CDR3 runs 13 residues. V lost 0 bases and J lost 5, with 8 bases in between. The CDR3: CASSQSVRNEQYF. CDR3 nucleotides: TGCGCCAGCAGTCAATCGGTCCGGAACGAGCAGTACTTC.

The V call is TRBV15, the J call TRBJ2-7; D is ambiguous. V was cut by 2 bases and J by 2 bases, with 13 bases left in between. CDR3 length equals 15 residues. Germline V gene data show CDR1 as LNHNV and CDR2 as YYDKDF (reference sequence). The CDR3 region is CATSRPSTGAYEQYF. The DNA for the CDR3 is TGTGCCACCAGCAGACCATCCACTGGGGCCTACGAGCAGTACTTC.

The chain employs TRBV5-6 and TRBJ2-5, with D perhaps TRBD1 (6 bases). CDR1 SGHDT and CDR2 YYEEEE come from the germline V gene. The CDR3 is 16 amino acids. Trimming cost V 3 bases and J 2 bases, with 17 bases left between them. The CDR3 nucleotides read TGTGCCAGCAGCTGGGTGGGTTGGGGACAACAAGAGACCCAGTACTTC. This sequence encodes CASSWVGWGQQETQYF.

The chain employs TRBV6-4 and TRBJ2-3, with a possible D match to TRBD1 (5 bases). CDR3 length: 13 amino acids. The V end lost 5 bases, the J end lost 4 bases, and 10 bases lay between the germline ends. In germline, CDR1 is MRHNA, CDR2 SNTAGT. The CDR3 region is CASSPGPADTQYF. DNA of the CDR3: TGTGCCAGCAGTCCAGGGCCAGCAGATACGCAGTATTTT.

The V gene is TRBV6-4, the J gene TRBJ2-1, with TRBD2 as a possible D gene (5 bases). V was pared by 6 bases and J by 4 bases, with 16 bases between. Germline CDR1 MRHNA, CDR2 SNTAGT. The length of the CDR3 is 15 residues. The chain's CDR3 is CASSPYSERYNEQFF. The CDR3 coding sequence is TGTGCCAGCAGCCCTTATAGCGAGCGATACAATGAGCAGTTCTTC.

The genes are TRBV5-1 and TRBJ2-7; tentative D call: TRBD1 (6 bases). This CDR3 spans 14 amino acids. V was shortened by 0 bases and J by 5 bases, with 12 bases between the two germline ends. CDR1 is SGHRS, CDR2 YFSETQ, per germline. The CDR3 here is CASSLEADRNEQYF. The CDR3 DNA follows: TGCGCCAGCAGCTTGGAGGCGGACAGAAACGAGCAGTACTTC.

This chain uses TRBV15 with TRBJ2-7; D not certain. The germline V gene encodes CDR1 LNHNV and CDR2 YYDKDF (reference sequence). Trimming removed 0 bases at V and 2 bases at J, with 5 bases between. The CDR3 has 13 amino acids. The CDR3 here is CATSRDLAYEQYF. The CDR3 coding sequence is TGTGCCACCAGCAGAGATTTGGCCTACGAGCAGTACTTC.

The chain is built from TRBV7-8 and TRBJ1-2, with 10 bases that match TRBD1. CDR3 length: 18 amino acids. CDR1 is SGHVS and CDR2 is FQNEAQ in the germline V gene. Trimming at V came to 4 bases and at J to 1 base, leaving 12 bases not matched to a gene. The CDR3 here is CASSSPFGTGAINYGYTF. Here the CDR3 DNA reads TGTGCCAGCAGCTCCCCGTTCGGGACAGGGGCCATTAACTATGGCTACACCTTC.

The chain carries TRBV28 and TRBJ2-5, with D possibly TRBD1 on 6 matching bases. This CDR3 comprises 16 residues. Trimming left V 2 bases short and J 7 bases short, with 20 bases between. CDR1 MDHEN and CDR2 SYDVKM come from the germline V gene. The CDR3 DNA reads TGTGCCAGCAGTTTACCGACAGGAGTGGGCGGCGGGACCCAGTACTTC. Translated, it gives CASSLPTGVGGGTQYF. The complete variable domain, with remaining parts taken from reference TRBV28 and TRBJ2-5, reads DVKVTQSSRYLVKRTGEKVFLECVQDMDHENMFWYRQDPGLGLRLIYFSYDVKMKEKGDIPEGYSVSREKKERFSLILESASTNQTSMYLCASSLPTGVGGGTQYFGPGTRLLVL.

This clone showed up just once. This sequence joins TRBV6-5 and TRBJ2-5; possible D gene TRBD2, 5 bases. The ends were cut back, 4 bases at V and 6 bases at J, with 12 bases in the middle. The CDR3 is made up of 13 amino acids. Germline CDR1 reads MNHEY; CDR2 reads SVGAGI. The CDR3 region is CASSSGSLKTQYF. The CDR3 DNA sequence: TGTGCCAGCAGTTCGGGGTCGTTGAAGACCCAGTACTTC.

The chain recombines TRBV5-1 with TRBJ1-4, with a weak D call TRBD1 (5 bases). Germline CDR1 reads SGHRS; CDR2 reads YFSETQ. The CDR3 is 16 residues long. The V gene lost 0 bases and the J gene lost 4 bases, with 13 bases spanning the gap. The CDR3 bases are TGCGCCAGCAGCTTGGCTCAGTCGGGACTTAATGAAAAACTGTTTTTT. Encoded protein: CASSLAQSGLNEKLFF.

The CDR3 sequence: CASSELYGSHEAFF. In nucleotides, the CDR3 is TGTGCCAGCAGTGAACTCTATGGCAGCCATGAAGCTTTCTTT. J is TRBJ1-1 and V is TRBV6-1; D is unresolved. The CDR3 contains 14 residues. CDR1 is MNHNS and CDR2 is SASEGT in the germline V gene. Trimming cost V 2 bases and J 7 bases, with 14 bases left between them.

The chain has TRBV5-4 and TRBJ2-1; TRBD2 agrees at 7 bases. The CDR3 loop spans 15 amino acids. V lost 0 bases to trimming and J lost 0 bases; unmatched junction nucleotides: 0. Germline V CDR1 and CDR2: SGHNT, YYREEE (reference sequence). CDR3 sequence: CASSLGGGSYNEQFF. CDR3 in DNA: TGTGCCAGCAGCTTGGGGGGGGGCTCCTACAATGAGCAGTTCTTC. Full variable domain (rest looked up from reference TRBV5-4 and TRBJ2-1): ETGVTQSPTHLIKTRGQQVTLRCSSQSGHNTVSWYQQALGQGPQFIFQYYREEENGRGNFPPRFSGLQFPNYSSELNVNALELDDSALYLCASSLGGGSYNEQFFGPGTRLTVL.

This clone was observed a few times. The chain uses TRBV6-1 and TRBJ2-1; D perhaps matches TRBD1 (6 bases). Trimming cost V 7 bases and J 0 bases, with 10 bases left between them. This CDR3 comprises 14 residues. The germline gives CDR1 MNHNS, CDR2 SASEGT. CDR3 nucleotide sequence: TGTGCCAGCATCTTGGACAGCTCCTACAATGAGCAGTTCTTC. This gives the protein CASILDSSYNEQFF.

The V call is TRBV7-2, the J call TRBJ2-1, with 7 bases lining up with TRBD1. V trimming: 1 base; J trimming: 8 bases; junction bases outside the gene matches: 8. The germline V gene encodes CDR1 SGHTA and CDR2 FQGNSA. The CDR3 has 15 residues. This CDR3 reads CASSLVTGAWDEQFF. The CDR3 bases are TGTGCCAGCAGCTTAGTTACAGGGGCTTGGGATGAGCAGTTCTTC.